Listed here are 30 T cell receptor beta chains from one sample, sequenced in a study of blood T cell repertoires in COVID-19. Data came from immunoSEQ multiplex PCR; TCRdb stores just in-frame clones and leaves some out. Among approximately 50,000 clones listed, roughly 91% were seen once. Sequencing used peripheral blood. The receptors shown here come from a man older than 75 with active or convalescent COVID-19.

This clone turned up a few times. V is TRBV20-1 and J is TRBJ2-7, with 7 nucleotides matching TRBD2. CDR3 length: 14 amino acids. With V trimmed by 3 bases and J by 3 bases, 8 bases remained unmatched. Germline assignment: CDR1 DFQATT and CDR2 SNEGSKA (reference sequence). This CDR3 reads CSASEGGGYYEQYF. CDR3 DNA: TGCAGTGCTAGTGAGGGCGGGGGTTACTACGAGCAGTACTTC.

The J gene is TRBJ1-3, the V gene TRBV28; no clear D gene. The CDR3 extends over 12 amino acids. Germline loops: CDR1 MDHEN, CDR2 SYDVKM. Between the trimmed V and J ends, which lost 10 bases and 2 bases, there was a span of 9 bases. The CDR3 nucleotides are TGTGCCACCACTTACCCTGGAAACACCATATATTTT. Amino acid sequence: CATTYPGNTIYF.

The rearrangement links TRBV28 to TRBJ1-5; TRBD1 is a possible D gene (6 bases). V lost 3 bases and J lost 2, with 14 bases in between. The CDR3 runs to 16 residues. Germline V CDR1 and CDR2: MDHEN, SYDVKM. CDR3 amino acids: CASSFPWAGGNQPQHF. For the CDR3, the DNA is TGTGCCAGCAGTTTCCCCTGGGCAGGGGGCAATCAGCCCCAGCATTTT.

J is TRBJ1-2 and V is TRBV28; 7 positions match TRBD1. Germline CDR1 is MDHEN and CDR2 is SYDVKM. This CDR3 is 16 amino acids long. V shed 2 bases, J shed 0 bases, and the junction held 6 bases outside the gene matches. The CDR3 loop reads CASSLQQGWANYGYTF. Written as DNA, the CDR3 is TGTGCCAGCAGTTTACAACAGGGGTGGGCTAACTATGGCTACACCTTC.

V is TRBV10-3 and J is TRBJ1-1, with TRBD1 as a possible D gene (5 bases). The V end lost 6 bases, the J end lost 4 bases, and 12 bases lay between the germline ends. Per the germline V gene, CDR1 is ENHRY and CDR2 is SYGVKD. This CDR3 has 13 residues. The DNA for the CDR3 is TGTGCCATCAGATCACGGACAACCACTGAAGCTTTCTTT. Protein: CAIRSRTTTEAFF.

This clone was seen once. The chain recombines TRBV19 with TRBJ1-1, with 7 bases that match TRBD1. Looked up from germline, CDR1 is LNHDA and CDR2 is SQIVND (reference sequence). The CDR3 is 14 residues long. J gave up 5 bases and V 4 bases, and 7 bases lay outside the gene matches. The DNA of the CDR3 is TGTGCCAGTAGTACCCAGGGGGTGGGGACTGAAGCTTTCTTT. Translated, it gives CASSTQGVGTEAFF.

The gene calls are TRBV6-5 and TRBJ2-7; D is uncertain. This CDR3 has 13 residues. The V gene's germline CDR1 is MNHEY and CDR2 SVGAGI. The germline V and J ends were trimmed by 5 bases and 6 bases, with 14 bases remaining between them. CDR3 loop: CASSQQSFTEQYF. The CDR3 DNA follows: TGTGCCAGCAGTCAACAATCGTTCACCGAGCAGTACTTC.

The genes are TRBV5-4 and TRBJ2-5, with TRBD1 matching over 8 bases. The CDR3 loop spans 16 amino acids. Germline CDR1 and CDR2: SGHNT and YYREEE (reference sequence). The V and J ends lost 3 bases and 5 bases, in that order; junction bases with no gene match: 12. The CDR3 bases are TGTGCCAGCAGCTGGGACAGGTCCCTCAGAGGGGAGACCCAGTACTTC. Translation gives CASSWDRSLRGETQYF.

As DNA, the CDR3 is TGTGCCAGCAGTCTCCGGACAGTATCCAACACTGAAGCTTTCTTT. Translated, it gives CASSLRTVSNTEAFF. This rearrangement joins TRBV6-5 to TRBJ1-1; perhaps TRBD1 as D (6 bases). CDR3 length equals 15 residues. Looked up from germline, CDR1 is MNHEY and CDR2 is SVGAGI. Trimming left V 5 bases short and J 2 bases short, with 15 bases between.

This chain joins TRBV11-2 and TRBJ1-6; D not certain. The germline V gene encodes CDR1 SGHAT and CDR2 FQNNGV. V shed 4 bases and J shed 7 bases, with 8 bases lying between them. The CDR3 covers 13 residues. The CDR3 nucleotides are TGTGCCAGCAGCTCCCTTCTAAATTCACCCCTCCACTTT. This translates into CASSSLLNSPLHF.

This sequence joins TRBV5-8 and TRBJ2-1; 10 positions agree with TRBD2. CDR3 length: 15 residues. J gave up 8 bases and V 0 bases, and 5 bases lay outside the gene matches. Germline CDR1 and CDR2: SGHTS and YDEGEE. The CDR3 nucleotides are TGTGCCAGCAGCTTGGGCCTAGCGGGGGCATATGAGCAGTTCTTC. Translated, it gives CASSLGLAGAYEQFF.

This rearrangement joins TRBV5-1 to TRBJ2-2, with 11 bases lining up with TRBD1. V shed 3 bases, J shed 4 bases, and the junction held 5 bases outside the gene matches. The CDR3 extends over 16 amino acids. Germline CDR1 and CDR2: SGHRS and YFSETQ. CDR3 sequence: CASSWTGGASTGELFF. In DNA, the CDR3 is TGCGCCAGCAGCTGGACAGGGGGCGCAAGCACCGGGGAGCTGTTTTTT.

The V gene is TRBV28, the J gene TRBJ1-2, with D uncertain. V lost 2 bases and J lost 5, with 9 bases in between. Germline V gene lookup returns CDR1 MDHEN and CDR2 SYDVKM. The CDR3 is 13 residues long. CDR3 loop: CASSLADLYGYTF. CDR3 coding DNA: TGTGCCAGCAGTTTAGCGGACTTATATGGCTACACCTTC.

The chain employs TRBV12-3 or TRBV12-4 and TRBJ1-2; 8 nucleotides match TRBD1. V dropped 5 bases and J dropped 4; count of bases not matched to a gene: 3. The CDR3 is made up of 13 amino acids. The CDR3 coding sequence is TGTGCCAGCAGTCCGACAGGGGCCTATGGCTACACCTTC. Protein sequence: CASSPTGAYGYTF.

The chain employs TRBV19 and TRBJ1-1, with 11 bases matching TRBD1. The CDR3 contains 16 residues. V was clipped by 7 bases and J by 3 bases; unmatched bases: 10. Germline V gene data show CDR1 as LNHDA and CDR2 as SQIVND (reference sequence). The CDR3 DNA reads as TGTGCCAGTACCCTTACGGACAGGGGGCGGGACACTGAAGCTTTCTTT. Translation: CASTLTDRGRDTEAFF.

This chain joins TRBV27 and TRBJ2-7; 7 bases align to TRBD2. This CDR3 has 13 amino acids. Germline assignment: CDR1 MNHEY and CDR2 SMNVEV (reference sequence). The V and J ends lost 6 bases and 7 bases, in that order; junction bases with no gene match: 9. Written as DNA, the CDR3 is TGTGCCAGCAGGAAACTAGCGCCGGCGGAGCAGTACTTC. Translation: CASRKLAPAEQYF.

The rearrangement links TRBV18 to TRBJ1-6; TRBD1 might be the D (6 bases). The CDR3 consists of 13 residues. V lost 7 bases to trimming and J lost 8 bases, with 12 bases between them. CDR1 and CDR2 from the germline V gene are KGHSH and LQKENI. As DNA, the CDR3 is TGTGCCAGCTTCCCCCACAGGGATTCACCCCTCCACTTT. Translating gives CASFPHRDSPLHF. The whole variable domain, filled in from reference TRBV18 and TRBJ1-6, reads NAGVMQNPRHLVRRRGQEARLRCSPMKGHSHVYWYRQLPEEGLKFMVYLQKENIIDESGMPKERFSAEFPKEGPSILRIQQVVRGDSAAYFCASFPHRDSPLHFGNGTRLTVT.

This chain uses TRBV6-2 or TRBV6-3 with TRBJ2-2, with 7 bases that match TRBD2. J was trimmed by 2 bases and V by 0 bases; bases with no gene match: 0. The CDR3 runs 15 residues. Germline V gene sequence: CDR1 MNHEY, CDR2 SVGEGT. The CDR3 sequence is CASSYSGLNTGELFF. Here the CDR3 DNA reads TGTGCCAGCAGTTACTCGGGACTAAACACCGGGGAGCTGTTTTTT.

This chain links TRBV10-1 with TRBJ2-5; the D gene is possibly TRBD2 (6 bases). CDR3 size: 15 residues. The V and J ends lost 3 bases and 5 bases respectively, with 16 bases between them. Per the germline V gene, CDR1 is WNHNN and CDR2 is SYGVQD (reference sequence). CDR3 in DNA: TGCGCCAGCAGTGATAAGGGGAGGCCCCAGGAGACCCAGTACTTC. Translated, it gives CASSDKGRPQETQYF.

This sequence joins TRBV27 and TRBJ2-7, with TRBD2 matching 7 bases. Trimming took 6 bases from V and 6 from J; bases not matched to a gene: 5. This CDR3 contains 12 residues. Germline CDR1 is MNHEY and CDR2 is SMNVEV (reference sequence). CDR3 amino acids: CASRGGTFEQYF. The CDR3 DNA is TGTGCCAGCAGGGGGGGGACGTTCGAGCAGTACTTC.

The genes are TRBV6-6 and TRBJ1-2; D not certain. V was cut by 4 bases and J by 3 bases, with 9 bases left in between. Germline V gives CDR1 MNHNY, CDR2 SVGAGI (reference sequence). The CDR3 covers 13 residues. The CDR3: CASSSLGHYGYTF. The CDR3 DNA reads TGTGCCAGCAGTTCTTTGGGCCACTATGGCTACACCTTC.

The chain combines TRBV6-5 with TRBJ1-1, with TRBD1 matching 11 bases. CDR1 MNHEY and CDR2 SVGAGI come from the germline V gene. The CDR3 runs to 12 residues. Trimming removed 3 bases from V and 10 bases from J; junction bases left unmatched: 1. CDR3 nucleotide sequence: TGTGCCAGCAGTTATGGACAGGGGGCAGCTTTCTTT. It codes for CASSYGQGAAFF.

The chain joins TRBV25-1 to TRBJ2-5, with TRBD1 identical over 12 bases. This CDR3 has 17 residues. The V gene's germline CDR1 is MGHDK and CDR2 SYGVNS. V lost 5 bases, J lost 4 bases, and 11 bases stayed unmatched. CDR3 residues: CASSPPGGQGAGETQYF. The CDR3, as DNA: TGTGCCAGCAGTCCTCCCGGGGGACAGGGGGCAGGAGAGACCCAGTACTTC.

The CDR3 loop is CASSGQNTGELFF. CDR3 sequence (DNA): TGTGCCAGCAGCGGACAGAACACCGGGGAGCTGTTTTTT. This rearrangement joins TRBV6-5 to TRBJ2-2, with a possible D match to TRBD1 (5 bases). Between the trimmed V and J ends, which lost 6 bases and 1 base, there was a span of 6 bases. This CDR3 is 13 amino acids long. Germline V lookup: CDR1 MNHEY, CDR2 SVGAGI.

The V call is TRBV28, the J call TRBJ1-2; the D is unclear. Germline values: CDR1 MDHEN, CDR2 SYDVKM. V lost 2 bases and J 4 bases, leaving 14 bases between the germline ends. The CDR3 is made up of 15 amino acids. As DNA, the CDR3 is TGTGCCAGCAGTTTACCACGCAGGTCAGGCTATGGCTACACCTTC. This codes for CASSLPRRSGYGYTF.

The table lists this clone with a count of one. This chain connects TRBV18 to TRBJ1-4; 8 nucleotides align to TRBD1. This CDR3 has 13 residues. V dropped 6 bases and J dropped 6; count of bases not matched to a gene: 3. Per the germline V gene, CDR1 is KGHSH and CDR2 is LQKENI. For the CDR3, the DNA is TGTGCCAGCTCCAGGGGGCTGGATGAAAAACTGTTTTTT. Residues: CASSRGLDEKLFF.

The table lists this clone with a count of one. The rearrangement links TRBV18 to TRBJ1-1, with 7 bases fitting TRBD1. The junction had 11 bases not matched to a gene; V was cut back by 6 bases and J by 7 bases. Germline assignment: CDR1 KGHSH and CDR2 LQKENI. The CDR3 length is 14 residues. CDR3 bases: TGTGCCAGCTCGCAGAGTGAGGGGGCGGGTGAAGCTTTCTTT. Protein: CASSQSEGAGEAFF. Full variable domain (outside the CDR3, taken from reference TRBV18 and TRBJ1-1): NAGVMQNPRHLVRRRGQEARLRCSPMKGHSHVYWYRQLPEEGLKFMVYLQKENIIDESGMPKERFSAEFPKEGPSILRIQQVVRGDSAAYFCASSQSEGAGEAFFGQGTRLTVV.

The chain has TRBV4-1 and TRBJ1-2; D unclear. Per the germline V gene, CDR1 is MGHRA and CDR2 is YSYEKL. Trimming took off 5 bases at V and 2 bases at J, with 12 bases between the two ends. The CDR3 consists of 14 residues. CDR3 sequence reads: CASSVGSPNYGYTF. Written as DNA, the CDR3 is TGCGCCAGCAGCGTCGGGTCGCCCAACTATGGCTACACCTTC.

This clone has only a few counts. The chain is built from TRBV28 and TRBJ2-7; TRBD2 agrees at 9 bases. Trimming at V came to 3 bases and at J to 1 base, leaving 4 bases not matched to a gene. Germline CDR1 reads MDHEN; CDR2 reads SYDVKM. The CDR3 covers 15 residues. The CDR3 DNA follows: TGTGCCAGCAGTTTCGGCGGGGGGGCTTCCTACGAGCAGTACTTC. The encoded protein is CASSFGGGASYEQYF.

V gene TRBV10-3 combines with J gene TRBJ2-5; D is undetermined. Germline-derived CDR1 and CDR2 are ENHRY and SYGVKD. V shed 10 bases and J shed 2 bases, with 14 bases lying between them. The CDR3 is 13 residues long. CDR3 region: CASQVREQETQYF. CDR3 bases: TGTGCCAGCCAGGTGAGAGAGCAAGAGACCCAGTACTTC.